The 3 T cell receptor beta chains below all came from one sample that was sequenced in a study of blood T cells in healthy people across ages. Using a J-beta primer mix together with a sample-barcoded 5' primer, a second PCR was run for about 6 to 11 cycles. Each CDR3 protein gets one entry after TCRdb re-called the 5' RACE reads with MiXCR. In the table there are around 1,500,000 distinct CDR3 sequences, roughly 27% of which are singletons. Material for sequencing was blood. Every receptor here comes from a woman younger than 45 in good health.

In its sample, this clonotype was seen a few times. The chain uses TRBV6-1 and TRBJ2-1, with a weak D call TRBD2 (5 bases). The ends were cut back, 7 bases at V and 4 bases at J, with 14 bases in the middle. The CDR3 has 14 residues. CDR1 and CDR2 from the germline V gene are MNHNS and SASEGT. DNA for the CDR3: TGTGCCAGCAAGGAGGAAGTTAAATACAATGAGCAGTTCTTC. It is translated as CASKEEVKYNEQFF.

The rearrangement uses TRBV6-2 or TRBV6-3 and TRBJ2-5; TRBD2 aligns across 7 bases. J gave up 5 bases and V 7 bases, and 19 bases lay outside the gene matches. CDR1 and CDR2 from the germline V gene are MNHEY and SVGEGT. The CDR3 consists of 17 residues. The CDR3 nucleotides read TGTGCCAGCACCCGACGGGTGGTTAGCGGGCTTTCGGAGACCCAGTACTTC. It specifies CASTRRVVSGLSETQYF.

This clonotype has more than one count but fewer than ten. This chain joins TRBV7-8 and TRBJ2-3; D might be TRBD1 (6 bases). Trimming stripped 5 bases from V and 4 bases from J, with 16 bases between. Germline V gene sequence: CDR1 SGHVS, CDR2 FQNEAQ. The CDR3 is 15 amino acids. For the CDR3, the DNA is TGTGCCAGCAGCAAAACAGGGACCGGCGCAGATACGCAGTATTTT. Translation: CASSKTGTGADTQYF.